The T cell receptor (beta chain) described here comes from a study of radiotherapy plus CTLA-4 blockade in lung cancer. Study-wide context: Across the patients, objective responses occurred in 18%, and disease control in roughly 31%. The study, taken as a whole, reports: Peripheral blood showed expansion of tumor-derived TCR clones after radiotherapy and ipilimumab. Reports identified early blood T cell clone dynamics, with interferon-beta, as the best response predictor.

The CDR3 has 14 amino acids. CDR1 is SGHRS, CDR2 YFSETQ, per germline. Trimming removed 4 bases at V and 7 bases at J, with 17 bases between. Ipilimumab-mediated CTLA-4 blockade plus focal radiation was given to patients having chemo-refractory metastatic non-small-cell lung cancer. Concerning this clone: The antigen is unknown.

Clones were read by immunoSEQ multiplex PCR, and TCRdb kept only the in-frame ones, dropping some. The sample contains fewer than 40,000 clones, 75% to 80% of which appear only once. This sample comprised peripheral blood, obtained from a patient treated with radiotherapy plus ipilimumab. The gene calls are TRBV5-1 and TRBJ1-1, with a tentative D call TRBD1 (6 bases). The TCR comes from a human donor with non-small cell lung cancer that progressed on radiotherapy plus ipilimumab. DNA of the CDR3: TGCGCCAGCAGCCGGGTTTCGGGACACTTTGAAGCTTTCTTT. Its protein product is CASSRVSGHFEAFF. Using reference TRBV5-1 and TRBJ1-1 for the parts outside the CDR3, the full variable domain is KAGVTQTPRYLIKTRGQQVTLSCSPISGHRSVSWYQQTPGQGLQFLFEYFSETQRNKGNFPGRFSGRQFSNSRSEMNVSTLELGDSALYLCASSRVSGHFEAFFGQGTRLTVV.